A selection of T cell receptor beta chains follows, all from one sample in a study of T cells in Graves' hyperthyroidism and ophthalmopathy. Each CDR3 protein is one row after TCRdb ran MiXCR on the multiplex PCR reads. The data hold approximately 870,000 distinct CDR3 sequences, with approximately 40% observed a single time. The sequenced material came from blood. The receptors here all came from a man aged 18 to 35 with Graves' hyperthyroidism. CDR3s include the opening cysteine and the closing phenylalanine or tryptophan. D genes are given only for firm matches. Expanded clones get a size class; other rows say once, few or many, or leave the size out.

V gene: TRBV10-3
J gene: TRBJ1-5
clone size: many
D gene: TRBD1
CDR3 DNA: TGTGCCATCAGACAGGGGAAGGATCAGCCCCAGCATTTT
CDR3 protein: CAIRQGKDQPQHF

V gene: TRBV2
J gene: TRBJ1-1
clone size: NA
D gene: NA
CDR3 DNA: NA
CDR3 protein: CASSEVGGGALF

V gene: TRBV4-1
J gene: TRBJ2-5
clone size: many
D gene: NA
CDR3 DNA: TGCGCCAGCAGCCAAGATAAAGAGACCCAGTACTTC
CDR3 protein: CASSQDKETQYF

V gene: TRBV11-2
J gene: TRBJ2-5
clone size: few
D gene: NA
CDR3 DNA: TGTGCCAGCAGCTATGAACAGGGTTACGGGGAGACCCAGTACTTC
CDR3 protein: CASSYEQGYGETQYF

V gene: TRBV7-9
J gene: TRBJ1-4
clone size: many
D gene: NA
CDR3 DNA: TGTGCCAGCAGCCCGGGACCGCTTAATGAAAAACTGTTTTTT
CDR3 protein: CASSPGPLNEKLFF

V gene: TRBV4-1
J gene: TRBJ1-2
clone size: few
D gene: NA
CDR3 DNA: TGCGCCAGCAGCCAAGATAACTCTCGCTATGGCTACACCTTC
CDR3 protein: CASSQDNSRYGYTF

V gene: TRBV19
J gene: TRBJ2-7
clone size: NA
D gene: NA
CDR3 DNA: TGTGCCAGTAGTTCAGGGACAAACGCCTACGAGCAGTACTTC
CDR3 protein: CASSSGTNAYEQYF

V gene: TRBV2
J gene: TRBJ1-5
clone size: NA
D gene: NA
CDR3 DNA: TGTGCCAGCGCTGACAGGAGTGGCAATCAGCCCCAGCATTTT
CDR3 protein: CASADRSGNQPQHF

V gene: TRBV7-9
J gene: TRBJ2-7
clone size: few
D gene: TRBD1
CDR3 DNA: TGTGCCAGCAGCGTGACAGGGGGCTCGACAGCCTACGAGCAGTACTTC
CDR3 protein: CASSVTGGSTAYEQYF

V gene: TRBV4-1
J gene: TRBJ2-7
clone size: once
D gene: NA
CDR3 DNA: TGTGCCAGCAGCCCCGAAGGGGGGGCATATCACGAGCAGTACTTC
CDR3 protein: CASSPEGGAYHEQYF

V gene: TRBV7-9
J gene: TRBJ1-3
clone size: many
D gene: NA
CDR3 DNA: TGTGCCAGCAGCTTAGACCGGGCTGCCTCTGGAAACACCATATATTTT
CDR3 protein: CASSLDRAASGNTIYF

V gene: TRBV28
J gene: TRBJ1-1
clone size: NA
D gene: NA
CDR3 DNA: TGTGCCAGTAGTCCGGCTGGGGGGTTTCGGGGCACTGAAGCTTTCTTT
CDR3 protein: CASSPAGGFRGTEAFF

V gene: TRBV10-3
J gene: TRBJ1-1
clone size: many
D gene: NA
CDR3 DNA: TGTGCCATCAGTCTCGGGAACACTGAAGCTTTCTTT
CDR3 protein: CAISLGNTEAFF

V gene: TRBV6-6
J gene: TRBJ1-2
clone size: NA
D gene: TRBD1
CDR3 DNA: TGTGCCAGCGGAGGCGACGACAGGGGTGCCTATGGCTACACCTTC
CDR3 protein: CASGGDDRGAYGYTF

V gene: TRBV25-1
J gene: TRBJ2-2
clone size: many
D gene: NA
CDR3 DNA: TGTGCCAGCAGTGGTTTTTTGGTCGGGAACACCGGGGAGCTGTTTTTT
CDR3 protein: CASSGFLVGNTGELFF

V gene: TRBV19
J gene: TRBJ2-7
clone size: NA
D gene: TRBD1
CDR3 DNA: TGTGCCAGTACACCCGGACAGGGCAGATTCTACGAGCAGTACTTC
CDR3 protein: CASTPGQGRFYEQYF

V gene: TRBV4-2
J gene: TRBJ1-5
clone size: NA
D gene: NA
CDR3 DNA: TGTGCCAGCAGCCAAAGGTGGGATCAGCCCCAGCATTTT
CDR3 protein: CASSQRWDQPQHF

V gene: TRBV19
J gene: TRBJ2-7
clone size: NA
D gene: NA
CDR3 DNA: TGTGCCAGTAGTAATACAGCTTACTCCTACGAGCAGTACTTC
CDR3 protein: CASSNTAYSYEQYF

V gene: TRBV11-2
J gene: TRBJ2-7
clone size: NA
D gene: NA
CDR3 DNA: TGTGCCAGCAGCGCCGAGGCGGGGTACGAGCAGTACTTC
CDR3 protein: CASSAEAGYEQYF

V gene: TRBV19
J gene: TRBJ1-2
clone size: many
D gene: TRBD1
CDR3 DNA: TGTGCCAGTAGTGCAACAGGGGGAAACTATGGCTACACCTTC
CDR3 protein: CASSATGGNYGYTF

V gene: TRBV20-1
J gene: TRBJ2-7
clone size: few
D gene: NA
CDR3 DNA: TGCAGTGCTAACCCGGGGAGGTCCGAGCAGTACTTC
CDR3 protein: CSANPGRSEQYF

V gene: TRBV5-5
J gene: TRBJ1-5
clone size: NA
D gene: NA
CDR3 DNA: TGTGCCAGCAGCTTTATTTATAGCAATCAGCCCCAGCATTTT
CDR3 protein: CASSFIYSNQPQHF

V gene: TRBV29-1
J gene: TRBJ2-5
clone size: many
D gene: NA
CDR3 DNA: TGCAGCGTTGATACAGGGAGGAAAGAGACCCAGTACTTC
CDR3 protein: CSVDTGRKETQYF

V gene: TRBV5-1
J gene: TRBJ2-5
clone size: few
D gene: TRBD2
CDR3 DNA: TGCGCCAGCATGGGAGGGACGGAGACCCAGTACTTC
CDR3 protein: CASMGGTETQYF

V gene: TRBV2
J gene: TRBJ2-5
clone size: many
D gene: NA
CDR3 DNA: TGTGCCAGCAGCTCGGACGTCCCGAGGTGGGAGACCCAGTACTTC
CDR3 protein: CASSSDVPRWETQYF

V gene: TRBV7-2
J gene: TRBJ2-7
clone size: NA
D gene: TRBD1
CDR3 DNA: TGTGCCAGCAGGGAGGGACAGGGGAGCTCCTACGAGCAGTACTTC
CDR3 protein: CASREGQGSSYEQYF

V gene: TRBV7-2
J gene: TRBJ2-5
clone size: few
D gene: TRBD2
CDR3 DNA: TGTGCCAGCAGCCAAGCTCTGGGGACTAGCGGGTACCAAGAGACCCAGTACTTC
CDR3 protein: CASSQALGTSGYQETQYF

V gene: TRBV9
J gene: TRBJ2-2
clone size: few
D gene: NA
CDR3 DNA: TGTGCCAGCAGCTTAGGATTCGGCACCGGGGAGCTGTTTTTT
CDR3 protein: CASSLGFGTGELFF

V gene: TRBV19
J gene: TRBJ2-5
clone size: NA
D gene: NA
CDR3 DNA: TGTGCCAGTAGTGAACTAGCACTAGAGACCCAGTACTTC
CDR3 protein: CASSELALETQYF

V gene: TRBV11-2
J gene: TRBJ2-5
clone size: few
D gene: TRBD2
CDR3 DNA: TGTGCCAGCAGCCCTCCGACAGCGGGGCAAGAGACCCAGTACTTC
CDR3 protein: CASSPPTAGQETQYF